The 24 T cell receptor beta chains below come from one sample, sequenced in a study of spatial heterogeneity in lung cancer. TCRdb independently ran MiXCR on the 5' RACE reads; one entry per CDR3 protein. The table lists about 38,000 distinct CDR3 sequences, around 7.5% of them singletons. Time point described: sample taken at primary tumor resection. Unsorted whole RNA of tumor, nontumor lung or frozen PBMC was sequenced. The material was PBMCs, obtained at surgery. All receptors derive from a male donor with early-stage non-small cell lung cancer.

This clonotype was found a few times. The chain uses TRBV6-5 and TRBJ2-1; TRBD2 aligns across 10 bases. CDR1 is MNHEY, CDR2 SVGAGI, per germline. CDR3 length: 19 amino acids. V dropped 5 bases and J dropped 4; count of bases not matched to a gene: 17. This CDR3 reads CASSPPGLAPELDYNEQFF. In nucleotides, the CDR3 is TGTGCCAGCAGTCCACCGGGACTAGCGCCCGAATTGGATTACAATGAGCAGTTCTTC.

This clonotype has a count of ten or more. The J gene is TRBJ1-2, the V gene TRBV4-1; no reliable D call. The CDR3 contains 14 residues. Per germline, CDR1 MGHRA and CDR2 YSYEKL. V was trimmed by 0 bases and J by 5 bases, leaving 10 bases between them. CDR3 sequence (DNA): TGCGCCAGCAGCCAAGATGGAACAGTTTATGGCTACACCTTC. Amino acids: CASSQDGTVYGYTF.

This clonotype was counted between two and nine times. The V call is TRBV13, the J call TRBJ1-1; D is undetermined. The germline V and J ends were trimmed by 5 bases and 0 bases, with 13 bases remaining between them. Germline assignment: CDR1 PRHDT and CDR2 FYEKMQ (reference sequence). CDR3 length equals 15 residues. CDR3 sequence: CASSPWGELNTEAFF. The CDR3 bases are TGTGCCAGCAGCCCCTGGGGAGAACTGAACACTGAAGCTTTCTTT.

This clonotype was seen at least ten times. The chain is built from TRBV7-9 and TRBJ2-5; 9 positions match TRBD1. V lost 5 bases, J lost 6 bases, and 4 bases stayed unmatched. This CDR3 spans 13 amino acids. The germline gives CDR1 SEHNR, CDR2 FQNEAQ (reference sequence). CDR3 residues: CASSRTGEKTQYF. For the CDR3, the DNA is TGTGCCAGCAGCCGGACAGGGGAAAAGACCCAGTACTTC.

This clonotype was seen repeatedly, ten times or more. This chain connects TRBV24-1 to TRBJ2-2, with 9 bases matching TRBD2. In germline, CDR1 is KGHDR, CDR2 SFDVKD. J lost 2 bases, V lost 0 bases, and 3 bases had no gene match. This CDR3 contains 17 residues. The CDR3 DNA follows: TGTGCCACCAGTGATTTGGGTCTAGCGGGAAACACCGGGGAGCTGTTTTTT. It yields the protein CATSDLGLAGNTGELFF.

The chain combines TRBV7-9 with TRBJ1-1; unclear D gene. Germline assignment: CDR1 SEHNR and CDR2 FQNEAQ (reference sequence). The ends were cut back, 2 bases at V and 1 base at J, with 11 bases in the middle. CDR3 length equals 15 residues. The CDR3 DNA is TGTGCCAGCAGCTTAAGTGAGGTAACGAACACTGAAGCTTTCTTT. Amino acid sequence: CASSLSEVTNTEAFF.

This clonotype was seen more than once but under ten times. CDR3 loop: CASSLSSGREAFF. The CDR3 DNA is TGTGCCAGCAGTTTGTCGTCTGGACGGGAAGCTTTCTTT. The gene calls are TRBV12-3 or TRBV12-4 and TRBJ1-1, with D unresolved. This CDR3 spans 13 amino acids. V shed 3 bases and J shed 8 bases, with 13 bases lying between them.

In its sample, this clonotype was seen a few times. V gene TRBV19 combines with J gene TRBJ2-1; TRBD2 agrees at 9 bases. The CDR3 is 16 residues long. Germline lookup yields CDR1 LNHDA and CDR2 SQIVND (reference sequence). After removal of 1 base from V and 4 bases from J, the junction contained 5 bases not matched to a gene. In DNA, the CDR3 is TGTGCCAGTAGTATAGGCGGGGCGGGAGGGTACAATGAGCAGTTCTTC. This codes for CASSIGGAGGYNEQFF.

In its sample, this clonotype was seen a few times. V and J are TRBV7-6 and TRBJ1-5; D might be TRBD1 (6 bases). The V end was cut by 5 bases, the J end by 6 bases, with 20 bases between. There are 16 residues in the CDR3. CDR1 and CDR2 from the germline V gene are SGHVS and FNYEAQ. The CDR3 region is CASSPVGGGLIQPQHF. In DNA form, the CDR3 reads TGTGCCAGCAGCCCAGTCGGCGGGGGGCTAATTCAGCCCCAGCATTTT.

This clonotype was seen many times. The rearrangement joins TRBV7-9 to TRBJ2-7, with D uncertain. Germline assignment: CDR1 SEHNR and CDR2 FQNEAQ (reference sequence). CDR3 length: 14 residues. Trimming took 5 bases from V and 0 from J, leaving 11 bases between them. The CDR3 DNA is TGTGCCAGCAGCCTCGACGCCAGCTCCTACGAGCAGTACGTC. This sequence encodes CASSLDASSYEQYV.

The table lists this clonotype with many counts. One junction end disagrees with the germline gene, perhaps due to a read error. The chain joins TRBV7-7 to TRBJ2-3; D possibly matches TRBD1 or TRBD2 (6 bases each). The germline gives CDR1 SSHAT, CDR2 FNYEAQ (reference sequence). CDR3 length: 15 residues. The CDR3 loop is CASSRGGNRADTQYF. The CDR3 DNA reads TGTGCTAGCAGCCGAGGGGGGAACAGGGCGGATACGCAGTATTTT.

This clonotype was picked up many times. V is TRBV20-1 and J is TRBJ2-1; perhaps TRBD1 as D (7 bases). CDR3 length: 15 amino acids. Trimming shortened V by 3 bases and J by 9 bases, and 21 bases separated the two germline ends. Germline CDR1 DFQATT, CDR2 SNEGSKA (reference sequence). The CDR3 coding sequence is TGCAGTGCTAGTAATAGGGCAGGGGGGAGCAGTGAGCAGTTCTTC. This codes for CSASNRAGGSSEQFF.

This clonotype appeared many times. V and J are TRBV7-2 and TRBJ1-6; 8 nucleotides line up with TRBD1. After removal of 3 bases from V and 10 bases from J, the junction contained 5 bases not matched to a gene. This CDR3 has 14 residues. The germline V gene encodes CDR1 SGHTA and CDR2 FQGNSA. CDR3 loop: CASSFGQGGSPLHF. The CDR3 DNA sequence: TGTGCCAGCAGCTTCGGACAGGGTGGATCACCCCTCCACTTT.

In this sample, this clonotype turned up many times. V is TRBV20-1 and J is TRBJ1-6; no firm D call. Germline loops: CDR1 DFQATT, CDR2 SNEGSKA (reference sequence). Deletions cut 0 bases from V and 0 bases from J, with 12 bases between. This CDR3 comprises 17 residues. The CDR3, as DNA: TGCAGTGCTAGAGATTACGGCCCCAGCTCCTATAATTCACCCCTCCACTTT. This codes for CSARDYGPSSYNSPLHF.

V and J are TRBV28 and TRBJ2-7; TRBD2 matches at 10 bases. Germline V gene sequence: CDR1 MDHEN, CDR2 SYDVKM. The CDR3 runs 17 residues. Trimming cost V 8 bases and J 4 bases; bases outside gene matches: 17. The DNA for the CDR3 is TGTGCCAGCTCCCAATGGGCCCGAGGGACTAGCGAATACGAGCAGTACGTC. Amino acid sequence: CASSQWARGTSEYEQYV.

Judged by abundance, this clonotype is large. V and J are TRBV11-2 and TRBJ2-5; D unclear. V dropped 3 bases and J dropped 1 base, with 15 bases sitting between them. The CDR3 spans 16 residues. Per the germline V gene, CDR1 is SGHAT and CDR2 is FQNNGV. For the CDR3, the DNA is TGTGCCAGCAGCTTTTGGGGAAACCGTCTCCAAGAGACCCAGTACTTC. It codes for CASSFWGNRLQETQYF.

This clonotype came up many times. The chain couples TRBV20-1 to TRBJ2-5, with 12 nucleotides matching TRBD2. J was trimmed by 4 bases and V by 3 bases; bases with no gene match: 3. The CDR3 runs to 14 residues. The germline V gene encodes CDR1 DFQATT and CDR2 SNEGSKA (reference sequence). The CDR3 DNA reads as TGCAGTGCTAGGGCTAGCGGGAGGGGAGAGACCCAGTACTTC. This encodes CSARASGRGETQYF.

V gene TRBV6-5 combines with J gene TRBJ2-5; TRBD2 matches at 7 bases. The V and J ends lost 1 base and 5 bases, in that order; junction bases with no gene match: 7. CDR1 is MNHEY and CDR2 is SVGAGI in the germline V gene. CDR3 length: 15 amino acids. CDR3 nucleotide sequence: TGTGCCAGCAGTTACTTTGGGGGAGGGGACGAGACCCAGTACTTC. This sequence encodes CASSYFGGGDETQYF.

CDR3 DNA sequence: TGTGCCAGCAGCTTGCCCGCGGAGGGGAGCGGACCCCCGGGTGAGCAGTTCTTC. This codes for CASSLPAEGSGPPGEQFF. The chain couples TRBV7-9 to TRBJ2-1, with D maybe TRBD2 (6 bases). Germline-derived CDR1 and CDR2 are SEHNR and FQNEAQ (reference sequence). Trimming pared 3 bases from V and 9 bases from J, leaving 27 bases between. The CDR3 consists of 18 residues.

This clonotype was seen a handful of times. The V gene is TRBV4-3, the J gene TRBJ1-1; no firm D call. The length of the CDR3 is 13 residues. Deletions cut 0 bases from V and 11 bases from J, with 13 bases between. CDR1 is LGHNA and CDR2 is YSLEER in the germline V gene. The CDR3 bases are TGCGCCAGCAGCCAAGATCGAGGAGTCCAGGCTTTCTTT. This encodes CASSQDRGVQAFF.

This clonotype was counted ten times or more. The chain links TRBV6-2 or TRBV6-3 to TRBJ2-6; no reliable D call. CDR1 is MNHEY, CDR2 SVGEGT, per germline. The length of the CDR3 is 15 residues. V gave up 4 bases and J gave up 2 bases, with 9 bases separating them. The CDR3: CASSSGDTGANVLTF. In DNA, the CDR3 is TGTGCCAGCAGTTCTGGAGACACTGGGGCCAACGTCCTGACTTTC.

This clonotype was seen a few times. The chain joins TRBV30 to TRBJ2-1, with D hard to call. Trimming removed 2 bases at V and 12 bases at J, with 11 bases between. The germline V gene has CDR1 GTSNPN and CDR2 SVGIG (reference sequence). The CDR3 is made up of 11 amino acids. The CDR3 protein is CAWSPRAGQFF. The CDR3 DNA follows: TGTGCCTGGAGTCCTCGGGCCGGGCAGTTCTTC.

The chain combines TRBV10-3 with TRBJ1-1; D is possibly TRBD1 (6 bases). Trimming removed 6 bases from V and 5 bases from J, with 22 bases in between. The germline V gene encodes CDR1 ENHRY and CDR2 SYGVKD. The CDR3 consists of 16 residues. CDR3 in amino acids: CAISKAQGTGETEAFF. The CDR3, as DNA: TGTGCCATCAGCAAAGCACAGGGTACGGGGGAAACTGAAGCTTTCTTT.

The chain recombines TRBV7-6 with TRBJ2-2, with 9 bases aligning to TRBD2. CDR1 and CDR2 from the germline V gene are SGHVS and FNYEAQ. V was clipped by 5 bases and J by 4 bases; unmatched bases: 5. The CDR3 has 15 amino acids. The CDR3 loop is CASSPGGGGTGELFF. The CDR3 DNA reads as TGTGCCAGCAGCCCCGGCGGGGGGGGCACCGGGGAGCTGTTTTTT. The full variable domain, with the rest looked up from reference TRBV7-6 and TRBJ2-2, is GAGVSQSPRYKVTKRGQDVALRCDPISGHVSLYWYRQALGQGPEFLTYFNYEAQQDKSGLPNDRFSAERPEGSISTLTIQRTEQRDSAMYRCASSPGGGGTGELFFGEGSRLTVL.